This note documents a single TCR beta chain sequence. What it recognizes is unknown. Per the germline V gene, CDR1 is LNHDA and CDR2 is SQIVND (reference sequence). The germline V and J ends were trimmed by 2 bases and 4 bases, with 14 bases remaining between them. The CDR3 loop spans 16 amino acids. The sample comes from a study of T cells in Graves' hyperthyroidism and ophthalmopathy. Study results and caveats: The model forecast ophthalmopathy, anticipating it by a median about six months before onset. Appearing also in blood were most of the thyroid clonotypes expanded above 0.001. Ophthalmopathy and stable hyperthyroidism were told apart by a 13 V-J model.

Diagnosis rested on symptoms, serum thyroxine and TRAb, thyroid ultrasound, and orbital computed tomography. RNA transcripts served as the template for amplifying TCR beta CDR3 regions. The HTBI set primed first-round TCR CDR3 RT-PCR. One entry per CDR3 protein, called by TCRdb with MiXCR from the multiplex PCR reads. The sample yields approximately 510,000 distinct CDR3 sequences, about 46% seen once. This chain links TRBV19 with TRBJ2-2, with D perhaps being TRBD1 or TRBD2 (5 bases each). Sequenced: peripheral blood or thyroid tissue (not recorded which). This sequence was found in an adult woman with Graves' disease, either hyperthyroidism or ophthalmopathy (not recorded which). CDR3 sequence reads: CASSILGRETTGELFF. The CDR3 DNA reads TGTGCCAGTAGTATATTAGGCAGGGAGACCACCGGGGAGCTGTTTTTT. The variable domain in full, completed from reference TRBV19 and TRBJ2-2, reads DGGITQSPKYLFRKEGQNVTLSCEQNLNHDAMYWYRQDPGQGLRLIYYSQIVNDFQKGDIAEGYSVSREKKESFPLTVTSAQKNPTAFYLCASSILGRETTGELFFGEGSRLTVL.